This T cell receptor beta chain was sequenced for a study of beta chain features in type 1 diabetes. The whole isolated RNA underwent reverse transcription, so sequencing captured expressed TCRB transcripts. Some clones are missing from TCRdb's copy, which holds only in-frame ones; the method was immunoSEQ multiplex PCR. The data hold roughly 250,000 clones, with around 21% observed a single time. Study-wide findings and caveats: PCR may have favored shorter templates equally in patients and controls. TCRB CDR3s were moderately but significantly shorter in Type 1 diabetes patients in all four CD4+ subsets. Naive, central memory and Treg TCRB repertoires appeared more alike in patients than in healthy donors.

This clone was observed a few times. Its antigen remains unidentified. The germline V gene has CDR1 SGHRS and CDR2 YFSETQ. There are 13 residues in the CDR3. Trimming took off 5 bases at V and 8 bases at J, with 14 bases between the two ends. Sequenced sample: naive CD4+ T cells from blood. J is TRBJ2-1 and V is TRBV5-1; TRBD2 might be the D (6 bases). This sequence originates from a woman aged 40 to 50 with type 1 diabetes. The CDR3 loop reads CASRPLAHHEQFF. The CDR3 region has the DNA TGCGCCAGCAGACCACTAGCTCATCATGAGCAGTTCTTC. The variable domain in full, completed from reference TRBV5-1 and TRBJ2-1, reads KAGVTQTPRYLIKTRGQQVTLSCSPISGHRSVSWYQQTPGQGLQFLFEYFSETQRNKGNFPGRFSGRQFSNSRSEMNVSTLELGDSALYLCASRPLAHHEQFFGPGTRLTVL.